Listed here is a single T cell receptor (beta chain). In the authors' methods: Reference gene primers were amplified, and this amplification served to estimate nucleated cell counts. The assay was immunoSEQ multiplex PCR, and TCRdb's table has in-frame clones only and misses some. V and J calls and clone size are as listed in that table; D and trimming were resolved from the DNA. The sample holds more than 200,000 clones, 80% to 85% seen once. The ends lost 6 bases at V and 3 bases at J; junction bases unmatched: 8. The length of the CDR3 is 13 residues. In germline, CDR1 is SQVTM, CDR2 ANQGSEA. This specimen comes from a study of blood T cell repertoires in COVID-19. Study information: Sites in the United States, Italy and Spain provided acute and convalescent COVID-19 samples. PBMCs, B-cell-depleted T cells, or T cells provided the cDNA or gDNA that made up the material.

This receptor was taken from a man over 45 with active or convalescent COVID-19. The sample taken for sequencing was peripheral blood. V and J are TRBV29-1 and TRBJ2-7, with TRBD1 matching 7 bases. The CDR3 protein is CSVAGQALYEQYF. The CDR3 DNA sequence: TGCAGCGTCGCCGGACAGGCCCTCTACGAGCAGTACTTC.